This T cell receptor (beta chain) was observed in a study of T cell repertoires in cytomegalovirus infection. This clonotype was counted only a few times. This CDR3 contains 12 residues. V dropped 5 bases and J dropped 2; count of bases not matched to a gene: 3. Germline V gene sequence: CDR1 SQVTM, CDR2 ANQGSEA. TCRdb re-called the reads with MiXCR, one entry per CDR3 protein. In the table there are roughly 720,000 distinct CDR3 sequences, roughly 35% of which are singletons. This TCR was sampled from a human donor in good health (CMV status not recorded). Some clones in this sample may be carry-over from other donors' samples. Sequencing input: PBMCs. The rearrangement uses TRBV29-1 and TRBJ2-7; 7 bases map to TRBD1. CDR3 DNA: TGCAGCGTTTCCGACAGGGCCTACGAGCAGTACTTC. Translating gives CSVSDRAYEQYF.